This T cell receptor beta chain was identified during a study of blood T cell repertoires in COVID-19. Participants were aged about 18 to 90 years, lived in over 20 US areas, and enrolled virtually. The CDR3 sequence is 16 residues long. Germline V gives CDR1 LGHDT, CDR2 YNNKEL (reference sequence). Losses at the gene ends were 1 base for V and 3 bases for J; bases not matched to a gene: 6. TCRdb keeps only in-frame clones here, not all; method: immunoSEQ multiplex PCR. The repertoire holds about 380,000 clones, more than 75% seen once, with 0.9% to 1.5% in the top ten. Material for sequencing was PBMCs or T cells enriched from blood (not recorded which). The TCR was taken from a woman aged 18 to 35 who had recovered from COVID-19. The rearrangement links TRBV3-1 (or the pseudogene TRBV3-2) to TRBJ2-1; 7 bases fit TRBD1. The CDR3 reads CASSQGSRGIYNEQFF. The CDR3 DNA follows: TGTGCCAGCAGCCAAGGTTCCAGGGGGATCTACAATGAGCAGTTCTTC.